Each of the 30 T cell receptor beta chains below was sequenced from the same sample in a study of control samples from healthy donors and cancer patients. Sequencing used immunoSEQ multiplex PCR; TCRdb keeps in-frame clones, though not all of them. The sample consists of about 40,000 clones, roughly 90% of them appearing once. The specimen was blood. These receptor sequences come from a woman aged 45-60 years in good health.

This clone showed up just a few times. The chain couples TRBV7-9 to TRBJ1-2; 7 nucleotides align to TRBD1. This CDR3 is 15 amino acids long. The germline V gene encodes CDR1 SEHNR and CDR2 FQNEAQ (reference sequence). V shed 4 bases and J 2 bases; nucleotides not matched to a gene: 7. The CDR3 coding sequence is TGTGCCAGCAGCTCTGACAGGGAACGGAACTATGGCTACACCTTC. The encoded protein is CASSSDRERNYGYTF.

CDR3 sequence reads: CASSDLTGVNTEAFF. The CDR3 DNA is TGTGCCAGCAGTGACCTGACAGGGGTGAACACTGAAGCTTTCTTT. The V and J genes are TRBV6-4 and TRBJ1-1, with 8 positions matching TRBD1. The CDR3 spans 15 residues. Unmatched junction bases numbered 2, after V lost 2 bases and J lost 0 bases. CDR1 is MRHNA and CDR2 is SNTAGT in the germline V gene.

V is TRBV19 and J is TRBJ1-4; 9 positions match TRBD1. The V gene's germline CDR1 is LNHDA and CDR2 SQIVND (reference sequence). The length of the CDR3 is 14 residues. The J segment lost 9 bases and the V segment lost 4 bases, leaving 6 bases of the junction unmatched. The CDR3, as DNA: TGTGCCAGTAGTACGGCCGGGACAGGGCAAAAACTGTTTTTT. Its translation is CASSTAGTGQKLFF.

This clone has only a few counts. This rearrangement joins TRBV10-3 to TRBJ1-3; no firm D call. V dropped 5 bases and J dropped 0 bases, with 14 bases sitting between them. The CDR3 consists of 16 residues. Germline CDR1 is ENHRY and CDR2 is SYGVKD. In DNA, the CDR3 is TGTGCCATCAGTCCCGCGGGTCTTCACTCTGGAAACACCATATATTTT. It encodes CAISPAGLHSGNTIYF.

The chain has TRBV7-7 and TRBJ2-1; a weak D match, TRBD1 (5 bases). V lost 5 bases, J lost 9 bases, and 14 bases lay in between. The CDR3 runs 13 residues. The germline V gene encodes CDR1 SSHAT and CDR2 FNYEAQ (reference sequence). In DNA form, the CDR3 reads TGTGCCAGCAGCCCGACAGTTAAGGGTGAGCAGTTCTTC. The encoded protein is CASSPTVKGEQFF.

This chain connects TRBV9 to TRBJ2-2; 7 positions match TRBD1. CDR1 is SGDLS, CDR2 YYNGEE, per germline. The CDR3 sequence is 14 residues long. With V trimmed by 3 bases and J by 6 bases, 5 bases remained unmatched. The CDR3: CASSEDRSPGELFF. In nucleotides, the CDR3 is TGTGCCAGCAGCGAGGACAGGTCGCCCGGGGAGCTGTTTTTT. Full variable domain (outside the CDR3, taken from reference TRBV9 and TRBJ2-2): DSGVTQTPKHLITATGQRVTLRCSPRSGDLSVYWYQQSLDQGLQFLIQYYNGEERAKGNILERFSAQQFPDLHSELNLSSLELGDSALYFCASSEDRSPGELFFGEGSRLTVL.

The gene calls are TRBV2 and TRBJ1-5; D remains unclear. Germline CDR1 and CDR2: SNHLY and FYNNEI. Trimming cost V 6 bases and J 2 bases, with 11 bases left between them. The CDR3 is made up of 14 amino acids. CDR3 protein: CASSQLGGNQPQHF. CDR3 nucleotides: TGTGCCAGCAGCCAGCTCGGGGGCAATCAGCCCCAGCATTTT.

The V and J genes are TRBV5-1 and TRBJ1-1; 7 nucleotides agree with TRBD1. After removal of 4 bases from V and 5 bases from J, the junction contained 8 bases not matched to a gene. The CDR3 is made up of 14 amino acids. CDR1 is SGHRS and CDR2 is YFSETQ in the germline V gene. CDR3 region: CASSQGGGWTEAFF. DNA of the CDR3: TGCGCCAGCAGCCAGGGGGGCGGGTGGACTGAAGCTTTCTTT.

CDR3 sequence reads: CASSQSGTGDLADTQYF. CDR3 DNA: TGCGCCAGCAGTCAATCGGGGACAGGGGATCTGGCAGATACGCAGTATTTT. The chain carries TRBV23-1 and TRBJ2-3; TRBD1 matches 10 bases. TRBV23-1 is recorded as an ORF, its role being uncertain. The CDR3 spans 17 residues. The J segment lost 4 bases and the V segment lost 0 bases, leaving 7 bases of the junction unmatched.

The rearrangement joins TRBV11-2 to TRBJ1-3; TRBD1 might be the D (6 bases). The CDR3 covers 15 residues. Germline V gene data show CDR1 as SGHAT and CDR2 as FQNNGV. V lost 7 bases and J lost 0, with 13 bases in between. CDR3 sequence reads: CASTNGGASGNTIYF. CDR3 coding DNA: TGTGCCAGCACCAATGGGGGGGCCTCTGGAAACACCATATATTTT.

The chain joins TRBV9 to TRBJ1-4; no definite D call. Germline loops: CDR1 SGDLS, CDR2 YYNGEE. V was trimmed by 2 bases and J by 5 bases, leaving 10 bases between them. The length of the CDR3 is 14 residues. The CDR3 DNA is TGTGCCAGCAGCGTTGGGAGGCCGAATGAAAAACTGTTTTTT. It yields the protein CASSVGRPNEKLFF.

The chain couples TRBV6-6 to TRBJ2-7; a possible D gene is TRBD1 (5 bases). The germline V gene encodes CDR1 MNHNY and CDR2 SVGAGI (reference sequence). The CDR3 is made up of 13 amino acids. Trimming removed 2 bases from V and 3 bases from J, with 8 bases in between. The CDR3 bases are TGTGCCAGCAGTTACGGACAATACTACGAGCAGTACTTC. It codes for CASSYGQYYEQYF.

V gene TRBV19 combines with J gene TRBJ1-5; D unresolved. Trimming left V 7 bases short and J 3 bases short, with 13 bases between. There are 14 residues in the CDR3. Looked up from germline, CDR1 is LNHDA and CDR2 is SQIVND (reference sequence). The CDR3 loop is CASKATVFNQPQHF. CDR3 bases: TGTGCCAGTAAAGCGACGGTTTTCAATCAGCCCCAGCATTTT.

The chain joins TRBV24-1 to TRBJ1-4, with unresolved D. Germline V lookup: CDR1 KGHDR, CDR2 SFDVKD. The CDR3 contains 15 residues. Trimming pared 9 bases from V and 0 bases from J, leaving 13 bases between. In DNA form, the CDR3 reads TGTGCCACCCGAGTCCCGGGCCCAACTAATGAAAAACTGTTTTTT. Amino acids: CATRVPGPTNEKLFF.

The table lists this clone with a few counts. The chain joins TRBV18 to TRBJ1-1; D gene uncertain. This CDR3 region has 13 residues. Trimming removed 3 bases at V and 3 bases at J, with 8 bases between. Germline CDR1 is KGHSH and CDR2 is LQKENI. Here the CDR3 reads CASSPLRDTEAFF. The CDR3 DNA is TGTGCCAGCTCACCCCTTAGGGACACTGAAGCTTTCTTT.

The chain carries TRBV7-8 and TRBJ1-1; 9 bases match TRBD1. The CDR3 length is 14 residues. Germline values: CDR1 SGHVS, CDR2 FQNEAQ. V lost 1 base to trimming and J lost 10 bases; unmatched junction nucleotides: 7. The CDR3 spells CASSLGGTGKGAFF. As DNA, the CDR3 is TGTGCCAGCAGCTTAGGTGGGACAGGGAAGGGAGCTTTCTTT.

In nucleotides, the CDR3 is TGTGCCAGCAGTGACGGTGGCGGGGGAGAGGATGAGCAGTTCTTC. Translation: CASSDGGGGEDEQFF. The chain has TRBV6-4 and TRBJ2-1; the match to TRBD2 covers 7 bases. Losses at the gene ends were 2 bases for V and 8 bases for J; bases not matched to a gene: 9. This CDR3 comprises 15 residues. The germline V gene encodes CDR1 MRHNA and CDR2 SNTAGT.

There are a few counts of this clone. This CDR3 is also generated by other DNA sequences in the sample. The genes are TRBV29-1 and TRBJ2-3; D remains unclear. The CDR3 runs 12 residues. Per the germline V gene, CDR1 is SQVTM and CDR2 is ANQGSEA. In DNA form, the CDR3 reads TGCAGTAGTTCGAAGGCCACAGATACGCAGTATTTT. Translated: CSSSKATDTQYF.

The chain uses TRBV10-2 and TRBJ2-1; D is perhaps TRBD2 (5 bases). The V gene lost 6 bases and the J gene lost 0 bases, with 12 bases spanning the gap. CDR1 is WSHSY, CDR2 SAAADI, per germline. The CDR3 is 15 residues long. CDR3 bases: TGCGCCAGCAGATATAGCGAAATCTCCTACAATGAGCAGTTCTTC. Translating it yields CASRYSEISYNEQFF.

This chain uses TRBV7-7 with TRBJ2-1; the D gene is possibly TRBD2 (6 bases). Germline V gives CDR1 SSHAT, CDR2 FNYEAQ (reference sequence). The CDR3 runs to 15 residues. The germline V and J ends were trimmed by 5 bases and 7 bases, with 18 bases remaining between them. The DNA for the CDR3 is TGTGCCAGCAGCCAAAATCCGGGACTGGGAAATGAGCAGTTCTTC. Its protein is CASSQNPGLGNEQFF.

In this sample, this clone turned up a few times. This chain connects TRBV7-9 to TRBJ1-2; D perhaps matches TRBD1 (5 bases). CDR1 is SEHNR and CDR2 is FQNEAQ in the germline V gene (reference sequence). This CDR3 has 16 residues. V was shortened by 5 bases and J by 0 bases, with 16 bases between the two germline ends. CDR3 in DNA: TGTGCCAGCAGCATCGGACAAGCTACAGCTAACTATGGCTACACCTTC. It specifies CASSIGQATANYGYTF.

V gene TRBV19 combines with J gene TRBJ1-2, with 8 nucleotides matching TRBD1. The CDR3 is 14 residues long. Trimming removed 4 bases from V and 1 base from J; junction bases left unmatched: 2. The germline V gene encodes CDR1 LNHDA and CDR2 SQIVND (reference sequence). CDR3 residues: CASSSTGGNYGYTF. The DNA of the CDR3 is TGTGCCAGTAGTAGTACAGGGGGTAACTATGGCTACACCTTC.

The CDR3 coding sequence is TGTGCCAGCTACCAAAGGGGCGGGGAGCTGTTTTTT. Protein: CASYQRGGELFF. The chain joins TRBV6-5 to TRBJ2-2; TRBD1 might be the D (5 bases). V lost 8 bases to trimming and J lost 7 bases, with 11 bases between them. Germline CDR1 reads MNHEY; CDR2 reads SVGAGI. CDR3 length: 12 amino acids.

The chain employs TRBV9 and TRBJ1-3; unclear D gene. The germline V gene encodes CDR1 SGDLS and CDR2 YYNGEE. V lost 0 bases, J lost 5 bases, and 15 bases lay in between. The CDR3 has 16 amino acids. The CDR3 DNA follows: TGTGCCAGCAGCGTAGGGGGAGTCCCTTCTCGAAACACCATATATTTT. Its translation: CASSVGGVPSRNTIYF.

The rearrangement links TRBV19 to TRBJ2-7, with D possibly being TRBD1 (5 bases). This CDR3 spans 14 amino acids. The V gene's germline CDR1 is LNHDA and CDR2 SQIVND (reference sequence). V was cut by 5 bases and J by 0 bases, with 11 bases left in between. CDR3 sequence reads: CASSRQRSSYEQYF. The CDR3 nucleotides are TGTGCCAGTAGTCGACAGAGAAGCTCCTACGAGCAGTACTTC.

CDR3 nucleotides: TGTGCAACGGACAGGGGCGCCTACAATGAGCAGTTCTTC. Translating it yields CATDRGAYNEQFF. The chain is built from TRBV2 and TRBJ2-1, with 9 bases identical to TRBD1. From germline, CDR1 is SNHLY and CDR2 FYNNEI. The length of the CDR3 is 13 residues. Combining the CDR3 with reference TRBV2 and TRBJ2-1 gives the whole variable domain EPEVTQTPSHQVTQMGQEVILRCVPISNHLYFYWYRQILGQKVEFLVSFYNNEISEKSEIFDDQFSVERPDGSNFTLKIRSTKLEDSAMYFCATDRGAYNEQFFGPGTRLTVL.

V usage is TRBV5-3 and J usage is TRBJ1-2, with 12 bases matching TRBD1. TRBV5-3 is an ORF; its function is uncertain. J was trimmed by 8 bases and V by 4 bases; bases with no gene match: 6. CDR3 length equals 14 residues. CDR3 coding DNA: TGTGCCAGAAGCCCGGGACAGGGGGCGGAGGGCTACACCTTC. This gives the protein CARSPGQGAEGYTF.

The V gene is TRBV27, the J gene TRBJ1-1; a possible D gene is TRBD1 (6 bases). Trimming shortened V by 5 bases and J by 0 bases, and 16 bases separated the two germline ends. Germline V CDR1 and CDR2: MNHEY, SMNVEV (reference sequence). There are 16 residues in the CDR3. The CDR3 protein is CASSPLEGGLNTEAFF. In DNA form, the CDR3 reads TGTGCCAGCAGTCCACTCGAGGGGGGATTGAACACTGAAGCTTTCTTT.

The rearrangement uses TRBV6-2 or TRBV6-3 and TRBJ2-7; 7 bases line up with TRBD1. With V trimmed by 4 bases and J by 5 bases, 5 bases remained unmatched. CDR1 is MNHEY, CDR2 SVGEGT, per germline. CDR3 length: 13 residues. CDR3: CASSLAGGDEQYF. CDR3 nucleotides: TGTGCCAGCAGTTTAGCAGGGGGAGACGAGCAGTACTTC.

CDR3 loop: CASSNPYNEQFF. The CDR3 nucleotides read TGTGCCAGCAGCAACCCTTACAATGAGCAGTTCTTC. The V gene is TRBV7-9, the J gene TRBJ2-1; D is unclear. The CDR3 consists of 12 residues. Trimming removed 5 bases at V and 4 bases at J, with 6 bases between. Germline V lookup: CDR1 SEHNR, CDR2 FQNEAQ (reference sequence).